Below are 20 T cell receptor beta chains sequenced from a single sample in a study of blood T cell repertoires in COVID-19. The protocol was immunoSEQ multiplex PCR, while the TCRdb copy is restricted to in-frame clones and leaves out a portion. There are 78,000 or so clones in the sample; around 83% occur only once, and about 9% lies in the top ten. The sample consisted of peripheral blood. All receptors derive from a human donor in a cohort sampled during active COVID-19.

J is TRBJ2-1 and V is TRBV9, with 13 bases identical to TRBD2. CDR1 is SGDLS, CDR2 YYNGEE, per germline. Trimming took 4 bases from V and 0 from J; bases not matched to a gene: 7. The CDR3 is made up of 18 amino acids. This CDR3 is CASSWTSGSPLSYNEQFF. The CDR3, as DNA: TGTGCCAGCAGCTGGACTAGCGGGAGCCCTCTCTCCTACAATGAGCAGTTCTTC.

V is TRBV29-1 and J is TRBJ2-5; TRBD2 might be the D (6 bases). Germline CDR1 and CDR2: SQVTM and ANQGSEA. This CDR3 comprises 15 residues. V lost 0 bases to trimming and J lost 5 bases, with 16 bases between them. Here the CDR3 reads CSVEDRGTIRETQYF. The DNA for the CDR3 is TGCAGCGTTGAAGATCGGGGGACCATCAGGGAGACCCAGTACTTC.

V is TRBV19 and J is TRBJ2-3; D might be TRBD2 (7 bases). Germline V CDR1 and CDR2: LNHDA, SQIVND (reference sequence). Trimming shortened V by 1 base and J by 1 base, and 15 bases separated the two germline ends. CDR3 length equals 17 residues. The DNA of the CDR3 is TGTGCCAGTAGTATAGGGGGGGGCGGTTTAGGCACAGATACGCAGTATTTT. Its protein product is CASSIGGGGLGTDTQYF.

V usage is TRBV10-3 and J usage is TRBJ1-6; the match to TRBD1 covers 7 bases. V trimming: 7 bases; J trimming: 7 bases; junction bases outside the gene matches: 7. The CDR3 has 14 amino acids. Germline V lookup: CDR1 ENHRY, CDR2 SYGVKD. The CDR3 nucleotides read TGTGCCATCACCGAGGAACAGGGGAATTCACCCCTCCACTTT. Encoded protein: CAITEEQGNSPLHF.

V is TRBV7-2 and J is TRBJ2-7, with 7 positions matching TRBD1. There are 14 residues in the CDR3. J gave up 0 bases and V 6 bases, and 5 bases lay outside the gene matches. From germline, CDR1 is SGHTA and CDR2 FQGNSA. This CDR3 reads CASSPRQGSYEQYF. The CDR3 DNA reads TGTGCCAGCAGTCCCCGACAGGGCTCCTACGAGCAGTACTTC.

V is TRBV9 and J is TRBJ1-4; 10 nucleotides align to TRBD1. The germline V gene has CDR1 SGDLS and CDR2 YYNGEE. The CDR3 extends over 15 amino acids. V was clipped by 0 bases and J by 6 bases; unmatched bases: 2. The CDR3 DNA sequence: TGTGCCAGCAGCGTAGTAGGACAGGGGGATGAAAAACTGTTTTTT. It specifies CASSVVGQGDEKLFF.

This clone is a singleton in its sample. The chain has TRBV5-4 and TRBJ2-5; maybe TRBD2 (6 bases). This CDR3 region has 13 residues. CDR1 is SGHNT and CDR2 is YYREEE in the germline V gene (reference sequence). V was trimmed by 4 bases and J by 2 bases, leaving 9 bases between them. CDR3 sequence reads: CASSGTQQETQYF. CDR3 bases: TGTGCCAGCAGCGGGACTCAACAAGAGACCCAGTACTTC.

The rearrangement uses TRBV9 and TRBJ1-2, with TRBD1 matching 10 bases. The junction had 6 bases not matched to a gene; V was cut back by 3 bases and J by 4 bases. Germline CDR1 is SGDLS and CDR2 is YYNGEE. The CDR3 length is 15 residues. CDR3 in DNA: TGTGCCAGCAGCGACGACAGGGGGCTAGGCTATGGCTACACCTTC. This sequence encodes CASSDDRGLGYGYTF.

V gene TRBV19 combines with J gene TRBJ1-4; TRBD1 agrees at 7 bases. V trimming: 5 bases; J trimming: 6 bases; junction bases outside the gene matches: 18. The CDR3 contains 18 residues. From germline, CDR1 is LNHDA and CDR2 SQIVND (reference sequence). Written as DNA, the CDR3 is TGTGCCAGTAGTCCCGCGAAGGGGGCCCCGCCTCTTCATGAAAAACTGTTTTTT. It yields the protein CASSPAKGAPPLHEKLFF.

This chain uses TRBV21-1 with TRBJ2-7; no check of the table's D call, TRBD2, against the DNA was made. TRBV21-1 constitutes a pseudogene. The CDR3 is 15 residues long. The CDR3 is CASSTGLAGDYEQYF. The DNA of the CDR3 is TGTGCCAGCAGCACGGGACTAGCGGGGGACTACGAGCAGTACTTC.

The J gene is TRBJ2-1, the V gene TRBV2; TRBD2 matches at 9 bases. Germline V CDR1 and CDR2: SNHLY, FYNNEI. This CDR3 contains 14 residues. V was pared by 1 base and J by 9 bases, with 4 bases of the junction left unmatched. CDR3 nucleotide sequence: TGTGCCAGCAGTGAAGGATTAGCGGGGGTTGAGCAGTTCTTC. It codes for CASSEGLAGVEQFF.

The V call is TRBV5-1, the J call TRBJ2-3; 10 bases are shared with TRBD1. Germline assignment: CDR1 SGHRS and CDR2 YFSETQ. J gave up 1 base and V 0 bases, and 2 bases lay outside the gene matches. The CDR3 loop spans 16 amino acids. DNA for the CDR3: TGCGCCAGCAGCTTGGCAGGGACAGGGGGCACAGATACGCAGTATTTT. It encodes CASSLAGTGGTDTQYF.

This clone came up once. The chain couples TRBV6-5 to TRBJ1-1, with a weak D call TRBD1 (5 bases). Trimming took off 0 bases at V and 5 bases at J, with 10 bases between the two ends. Germline CDR1 MNHEY, CDR2 SVGAGI. The length of the CDR3 is 14 residues. The CDR3 region has the DNA TGTGCCAGCAGTTACTCGGGGGGGAGGACTGAAGCTTTCTTT. Translated, it gives CASSYSGGRTEAFF.

This clone appeared a single time. The chain links TRBV7-8 to TRBJ2-5; D is uncertain. Trimming took off 5 bases at V and 0 bases at J, with 10 bases between the two ends. Per the germline V gene, CDR1 is SGHVS and CDR2 is FQNEAQ. The CDR3 covers 14 residues. The chain's CDR3 is CASSPRSDQETQYF. The CDR3 DNA sequence: TGTGCCAGCAGCCCAAGGAGTGACCAAGAGACCCAGTACTTC.

This sequence joins TRBV7-2 and TRBJ2-3, with 11 positions matching TRBD2. Germline V CDR1 and CDR2: SGHTA, FQGNSA. With V trimmed by 4 bases and J by 2 bases, 5 bases remained unmatched. CDR3 length equals 16 residues. CDR3 in DNA: TGTGCCAGCAGCTCCGGACTAGCGGGTTCCACAGATACGCAGTATTTT. It translates to CASSSGLAGSTDTQYF.

The chain has TRBV29-1 and TRBJ2-7; 7 nucleotides line up with TRBD1. Germline V gives CDR1 SQVTM, CDR2 ANQGSEA. V was clipped by 4 bases and J by 0 bases; unmatched bases: 9. This CDR3 has 15 residues. CDR3 nucleotide sequence: TGCAGCGTTGGGGCAGGGGGTTCCCCCTCCTACGAGCAGTACTTC. Protein: CSVGAGGSPSYEQYF.

The sample holds one count of this clone. The J gene is TRBJ1-2, the V gene TRBV3-1 (or the pseudogene TRBV3-2), with 8 bases matching TRBD1. J was trimmed by 3 bases and V by 3 bases; bases with no gene match: 12. Germline loops: CDR1 LGHDT, CDR2 YNNKEL (reference sequence). CDR3 size: 17 residues. DNA of the CDR3: TGTGCCAGCAGCCATCTTGAGTTGACAGGGGAGGACTATGGCTACACCTTC. Protein sequence: CASSHLELTGEDYGYTF.

J is TRBJ2-7 and V is TRBV6-5; TRBD1 is a possible D gene (6 bases). Trimming pared 0 bases from V and 1 base from J, leaving 13 bases between. CDR1 is MNHEY, CDR2 SVGAGI, per germline. The length of the CDR3 is 16 residues. The CDR3 DNA sequence: TGTGCCAGCAGTTACTCCGGGCAGGGGTCTTCCTACGAGCAGTACTTC. Translation: CASSYSGQGSSYEQYF.

V and J are TRBV7-2 and TRBJ1-6; D not resolved. Germline CDR1 SGHTA, CDR2 FQGNSA. V was clipped by 3 bases and J by 7 bases, with 10 bases between them. CDR3 size: 14 residues. The CDR3 protein is CASSFRPGNSPLHF. In nucleotides, the CDR3 is TGTGCCAGCAGCTTTCGCCCCGGGAATTCACCCCTCCACTTT.

This clone is a singleton in its sample. The chain recombines TRBV25-1 with TRBJ1-3; 7 bases line up with TRBD1. The CDR3 extends over 17 amino acids. The germline V gene has CDR1 MGHDK and CDR2 SYGVNS. Unmatched junction bases numbered 5, after V lost 0 bases and J lost 0 bases. As DNA, the CDR3 is TGTGCCAGCAGTGAATATACGGGGACAGACTCTGGAAACACCATATATTTT. Protein product: CASSEYTGTDSGNTIYF.